Presented here are 8 T cell receptor beta chains from one specimen sequenced in a study of cytomegalovirus exposure and HLA in healthy donors. The primer mix had 60 Vbeta and 13 Jbeta primers. Data came from immunoSEQ multiplex PCR; TCRdb stores just in-frame clones and leaves some out. The sample lists about 160,000 clones; 75% to 85% were seen once. Sequenced sample: PBMCs. These receptors were taken from a man aged 45-65 years in good health and CMV-seropositive.

The chain carries TRBV19 and TRBJ2-1, with D perhaps TRBD1 (6 bases). CDR3 length: 16 amino acids. CDR1 and CDR2 from the germline V gene are LNHDA and SQIVND (reference sequence). The V end was cut by 5 bases, the J end by 6 bases, with 20 bases between. CDR3 nucleotide sequence: TGTGCCAGTAGTCTCGCAGGGGTCATGGCAACCAATGAGCAGTTCTTC. The encoded protein is CASSLAGVMATNEQFF. Together with reference TRBV19 and TRBJ2-1, the CDR3 gives the full variable domain: DGGITQSPKYLFRKEGQNVTLSCEQNLNHDAMYWYRQDPGQGLRLIYYSQIVNDFQKGDIAEGYSVSREKKESFPLTVTSAQKNPTAFYLCASSLAGVMATNEQFFGPGTRLTVL.

The CDR3 DNA reads as TGTGCCAGTATCGACCCCCTAGTCGGGACCCAGTACTTC. This codes for CASIDPLVGTQYF. The chain recombines TRBV19 with TRBJ2-5; D uncertain. The CDR3 has 13 residues. Trimming cost V 7 bases and J 7 bases, with 16 bases left between them. Germline V gene sequence: CDR1 LNHDA, CDR2 SQIVND (reference sequence).

In the case of this clone: Other DNA sequences in this specimen translate into the identical CDR3. The V call is TRBV30, the J call TRBJ2-5, with 7 bases that match TRBD1. CDR1 is GTSNPN and CDR2 is SVGIG in the germline V gene (reference sequence). With V trimmed by 2 bases and J by 0 bases, 3 bases remained unmatched. There are 14 residues in the CDR3. The CDR3 nucleotides are TGTGCCTGGAGTTTGGGACAGTACCAAGAGACCCAGTACTTC. It yields the protein CAWSLGQYQETQYF.

The chain combines TRBV2 with TRBJ1-5; no definite D call. The CDR3 extends over 14 amino acids. The germline gives CDR1 SNHLY, CDR2 FYNNEI. V was clipped by 3 bases and J by 0 bases, with 6 bases between them. CDR3 region: CASSEGVSNQPQHF. The CDR3 bases are TGTGCCAGCAGTGAGGGAGTTAGCAATCAGCCCCAGCATTTT. The full variable domain, completed using reference TRBV2 and TRBJ1-5, is EPEVTQTPSHQVTQMGQEVILRCVPISNHLYFYWYRQILGQKVEFLVSFYNNEISEKSEIFDDQFSVERPDGSNFTLKIRSTKLEDSAMYFCASSEGVSNQPQHFGDGTRLSIL.

The genes are TRBV19 and TRBJ2-4, with 16 positions matching TRBD2. The V and J ends lost 0 bases and 0 bases, in that order; junction bases with no gene match: 8. CDR3 length: 21 amino acids. CDR1 LNHDA and CDR2 SQIVND come from the germline V gene (reference sequence). The DNA for the CDR3 is TGTGCCAGTAGTATAGACTCGGGACTAGCGGGGGGGCCATTAGCCAAAAACATTCAGTACTTC. Residues: CASSIDSGLAGGPLAKNIQYF.

The rearrangement uses TRBV10-3 and TRBJ2-3, with 12 bases aligning to TRBD1. The CDR3 length is 20 residues. The V segment lost 4 bases and the J segment 2 bases; nucleotides outside the gene matches: 16. Germline V gene sequence: CDR1 ENHRY, CDR2 SYGVKD. The CDR3 nucleotides are TGTGCCATCAGTGCCGGGACAGGGGGCTTGCGGGGGGCCCTCACAGATACGCAGTATTTT. It translates to CAISAGTGGLRGALTDTQYF.

This clone was seen a handful of times. The rearrangement joins TRBV19 to TRBJ2-7, with D possibly TRBD1 on 5 matching bases. The CDR3 spans 16 residues. With 2 bases removed from V and 0 bases from J, the gap between germline ends came to 14 bases. Germline-derived CDR1 and CDR2 are LNHDA and SQIVND (reference sequence). The CDR3 bases are TGTGCCAGTAGTATACGATGGCAGGGAATCTCCTACGAGCAGTACTTC. Translated: CASSIRWQGISYEQYF.

The V call is TRBV5-1, the J call TRBJ2-7; 8 bases align to TRBD2. V lost 0 bases and J lost 2; bases outside the gene matches: 4. CDR3 length: 15 amino acids. From germline, CDR1 is SGHRS and CDR2 YFSETQ. The CDR3 DNA is TGCGCCAGCAGCTTGGAGGCTAGCGGGCCCTACGAGCAGTACTTC. Protein: CASSLEASGPYEQYF.